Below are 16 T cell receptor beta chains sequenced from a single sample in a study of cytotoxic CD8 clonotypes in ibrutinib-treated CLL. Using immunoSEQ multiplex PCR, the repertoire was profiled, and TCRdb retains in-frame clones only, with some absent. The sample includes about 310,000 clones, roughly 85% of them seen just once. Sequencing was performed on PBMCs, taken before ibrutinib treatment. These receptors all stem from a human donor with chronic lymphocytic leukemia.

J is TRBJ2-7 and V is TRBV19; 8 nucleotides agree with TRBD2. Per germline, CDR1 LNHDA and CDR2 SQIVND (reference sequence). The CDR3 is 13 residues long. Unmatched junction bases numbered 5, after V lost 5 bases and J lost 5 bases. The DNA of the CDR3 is TGTGCCAGTAGTCCCCGGGAGGGACACGAGCAGTACTTC. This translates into CASSPREGHEQYF.

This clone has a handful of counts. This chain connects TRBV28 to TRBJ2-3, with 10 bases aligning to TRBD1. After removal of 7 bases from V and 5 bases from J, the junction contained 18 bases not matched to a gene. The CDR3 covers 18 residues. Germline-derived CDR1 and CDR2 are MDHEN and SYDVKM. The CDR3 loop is CASTKSRLGQGFIDTQYF. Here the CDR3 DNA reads TGTGCCAGCACAAAGTCTAGGCTGGGACAGGGGTTCATAGATACGCAGTATTTT. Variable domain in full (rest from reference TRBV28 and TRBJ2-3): DVKVTQSSRYLVKRTGEKVFLECVQDMDHENMFWYRQDPGLGLRLIYFSYDVKMKEKGDIPEGYSVSREKKERFSLILESASTNQTSMYLCASTKSRLGQGFIDTQYFGPGTRLTVL.

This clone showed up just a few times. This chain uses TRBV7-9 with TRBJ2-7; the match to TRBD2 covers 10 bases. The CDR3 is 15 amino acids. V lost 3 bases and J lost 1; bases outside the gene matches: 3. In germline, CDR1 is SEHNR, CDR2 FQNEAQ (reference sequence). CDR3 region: CASSFPSGRSYEQYF. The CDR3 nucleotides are TGTGCCAGCAGCTTCCCTAGCGGGAGATCCTACGAGCAGTACTTC.

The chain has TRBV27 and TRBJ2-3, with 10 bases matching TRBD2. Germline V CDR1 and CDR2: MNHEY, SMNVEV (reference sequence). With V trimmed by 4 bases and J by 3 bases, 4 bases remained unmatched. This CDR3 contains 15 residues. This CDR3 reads CASSSSSGSTDTQYF. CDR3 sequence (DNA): TGTGCCAGCAGTTCGTCTAGCGGGAGTACAGATACGCAGTATTTT.

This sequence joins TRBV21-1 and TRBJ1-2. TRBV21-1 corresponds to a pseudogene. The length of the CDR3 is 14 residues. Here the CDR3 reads CASSNYEEGYGYTF. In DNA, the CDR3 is TGTGCCAGCAGCAATTACGAGGAAGGCTATGGCTACACCTTC.

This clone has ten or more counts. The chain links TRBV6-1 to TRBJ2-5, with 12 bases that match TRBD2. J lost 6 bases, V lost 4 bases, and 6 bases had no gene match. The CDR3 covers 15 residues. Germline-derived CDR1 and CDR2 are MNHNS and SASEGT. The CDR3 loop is CASSALAGGGQTQYF. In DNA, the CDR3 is TGTGCCAGCAGTGCACTAGCGGGAGGCGGGCAGACCCAGTACTTC.

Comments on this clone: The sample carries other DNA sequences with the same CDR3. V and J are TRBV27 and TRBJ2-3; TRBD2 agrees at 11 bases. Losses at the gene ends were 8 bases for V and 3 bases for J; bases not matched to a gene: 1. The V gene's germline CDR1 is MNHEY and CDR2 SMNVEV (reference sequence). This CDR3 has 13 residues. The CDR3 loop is CASGLAGTDTQYF. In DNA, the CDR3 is TGTGCCAGCGGACTAGCGGGTACAGATACGCAGTATTTT.

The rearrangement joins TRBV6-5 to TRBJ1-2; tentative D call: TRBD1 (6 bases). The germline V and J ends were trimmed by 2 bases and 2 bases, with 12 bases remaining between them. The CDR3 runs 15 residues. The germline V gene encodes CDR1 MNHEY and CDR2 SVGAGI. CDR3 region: CASSYTRTANYGYTF. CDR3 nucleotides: TGTGCCAGCAGTTACACTAGGACAGCGAACTATGGCTACACCTTC.

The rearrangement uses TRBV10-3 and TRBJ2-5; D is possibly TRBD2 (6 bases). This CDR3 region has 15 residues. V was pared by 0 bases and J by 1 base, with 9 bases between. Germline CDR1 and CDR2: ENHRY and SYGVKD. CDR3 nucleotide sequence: TGTGCCATCAGTGAGTCTTATAGCGGCCAAGAGACCCAGTACTTC. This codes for CAISESYSGQETQYF.

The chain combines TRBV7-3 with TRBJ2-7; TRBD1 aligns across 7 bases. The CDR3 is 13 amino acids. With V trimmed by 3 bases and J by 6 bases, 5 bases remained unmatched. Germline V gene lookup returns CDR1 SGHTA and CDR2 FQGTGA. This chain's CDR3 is CASSLGQLSEQYF. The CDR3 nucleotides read TGTGCCAGCAGCTTGGGACAGTTATCCGAGCAGTACTTC.

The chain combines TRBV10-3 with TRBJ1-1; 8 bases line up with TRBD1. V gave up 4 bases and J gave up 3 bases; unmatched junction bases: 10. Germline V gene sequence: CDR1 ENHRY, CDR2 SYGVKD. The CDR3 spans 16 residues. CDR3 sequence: CAISAGTGPRYTEAFF. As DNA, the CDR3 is TGTGCCATCAGTGCAGGGACAGGACCACGTTACACTGAAGCTTTCTTT.

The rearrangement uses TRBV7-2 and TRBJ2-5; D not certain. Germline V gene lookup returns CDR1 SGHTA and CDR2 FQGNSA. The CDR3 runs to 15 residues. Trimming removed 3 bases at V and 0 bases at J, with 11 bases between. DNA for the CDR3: TGTGCCAGCAGCTTTAGGAAAAAAAACCAAGAGACCCAGTACTTC. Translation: CASSFRKKNQETQYF.

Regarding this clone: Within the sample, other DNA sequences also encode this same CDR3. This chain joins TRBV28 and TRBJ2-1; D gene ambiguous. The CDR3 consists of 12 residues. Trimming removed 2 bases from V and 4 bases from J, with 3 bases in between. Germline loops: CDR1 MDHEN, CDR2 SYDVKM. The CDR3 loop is CASSLAYNEQFF. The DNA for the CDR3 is TGTGCCAGCAGTTTAGCGTACAATGAGCAGTTCTTC.

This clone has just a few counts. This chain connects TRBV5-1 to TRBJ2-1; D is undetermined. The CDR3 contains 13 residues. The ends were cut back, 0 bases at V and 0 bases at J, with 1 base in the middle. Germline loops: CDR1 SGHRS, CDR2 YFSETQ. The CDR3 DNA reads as TGCGCCAGCAGCTTGGGCTCCTACAATGAGCAGTTCTTC. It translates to CASSLGSYNEQFF.

CDR3 loop: CSVVGSNYGYTF. Here the CDR3 DNA reads TGCAGCGTGGTCGGGAGTAACTATGGCTACACCTTC. The rearrangement joins TRBV29-1 to TRBJ1-2; no firm D call. The germline CDR1 and CDR2 sequences are SQVTM and ANQGSEA. Trimming left V 6 bases short and J 1 base short, with 9 bases between. The CDR3 runs 12 residues.

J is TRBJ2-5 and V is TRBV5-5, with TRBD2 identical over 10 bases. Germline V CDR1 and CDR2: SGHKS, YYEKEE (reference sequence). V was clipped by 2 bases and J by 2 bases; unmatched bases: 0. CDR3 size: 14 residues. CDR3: CASSFSGRQETQYF. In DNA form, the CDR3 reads TGTGCCAGCAGCTTTAGCGGGAGGCAAGAGACCCAGTACTTC.